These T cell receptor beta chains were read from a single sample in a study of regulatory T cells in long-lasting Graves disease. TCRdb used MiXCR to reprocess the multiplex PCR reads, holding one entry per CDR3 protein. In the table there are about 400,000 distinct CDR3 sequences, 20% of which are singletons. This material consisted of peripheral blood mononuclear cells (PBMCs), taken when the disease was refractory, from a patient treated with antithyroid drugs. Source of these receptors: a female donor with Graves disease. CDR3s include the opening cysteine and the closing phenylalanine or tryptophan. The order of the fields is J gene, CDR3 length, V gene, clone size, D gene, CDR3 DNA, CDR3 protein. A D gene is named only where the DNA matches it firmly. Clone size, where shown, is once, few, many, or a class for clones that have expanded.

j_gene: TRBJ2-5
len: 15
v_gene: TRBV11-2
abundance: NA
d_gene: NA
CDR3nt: TGTGCCAGCAGCCGCACAGGGTATTGGCAAGAGACCCAGTACTTC
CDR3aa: CASSRTGYWQETQYF

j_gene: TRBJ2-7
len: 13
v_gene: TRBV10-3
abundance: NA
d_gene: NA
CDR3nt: TGTGCCGCGCTACCGGACGGCACCTACGAGCAGTACTTC
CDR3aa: CAALPDGTYEQYF

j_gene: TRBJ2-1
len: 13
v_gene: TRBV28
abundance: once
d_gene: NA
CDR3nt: TGTGCCAGCAGTTTGGGGGGAGACAATGAGCAGTTCTTC
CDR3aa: CASSLGGDNEQFF

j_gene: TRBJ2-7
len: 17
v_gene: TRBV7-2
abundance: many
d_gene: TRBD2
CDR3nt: TGTGCCAGCAGCCAGGGGTTTGGACTAGCGGGAGATCACGAGCAGTACTTC
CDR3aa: CASSQGFGLAGDHEQYF

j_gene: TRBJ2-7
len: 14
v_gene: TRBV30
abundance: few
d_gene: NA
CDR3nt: TGTGCCTGGAGTGTACACCCCTTGCCCTACGAGCAGTACTTC
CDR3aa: CAWSVHPLPYEQYF

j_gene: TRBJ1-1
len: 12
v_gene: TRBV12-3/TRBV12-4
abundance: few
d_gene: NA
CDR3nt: TGTGCCAGCAGCACTCCGGGATTTGAAGCTTTCTTT
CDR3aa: CASSTPGFEAFF

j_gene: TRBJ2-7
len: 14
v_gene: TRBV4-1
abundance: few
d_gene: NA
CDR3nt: TGCGCCAGCAGCCAAGTTCTGACCCGCCTCGAGCAGTACTTC
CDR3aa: CASSQVLTRLEQYF

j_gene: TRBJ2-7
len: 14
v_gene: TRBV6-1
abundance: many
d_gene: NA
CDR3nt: TGTGCCAGCTTTGGGTACTTAGGCTCCTACGAGCAGTACTTC
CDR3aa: CASFGYLGSYEQYF

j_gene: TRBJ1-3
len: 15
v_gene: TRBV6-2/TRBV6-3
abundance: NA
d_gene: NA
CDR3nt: TGTGCCAGCAGTTACCGGGAGGACTCTGGAAACACCATATATTTT
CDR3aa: CASSYREDSGNTIYF

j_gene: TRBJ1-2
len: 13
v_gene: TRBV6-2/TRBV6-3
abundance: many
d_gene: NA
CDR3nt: TGTGCCAGCAGCGACGCGTTAACTGGCGGCTACACCTTC
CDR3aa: CASSDALTGGYTF

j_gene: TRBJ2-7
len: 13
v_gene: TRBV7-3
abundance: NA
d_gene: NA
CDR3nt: TGTGCCAGCAGGGCGCTCCTCTCCTACGAGCAGTACTTC
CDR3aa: CASRALLSYEQYF

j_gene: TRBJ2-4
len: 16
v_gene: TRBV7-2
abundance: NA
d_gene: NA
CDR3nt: TGTGCCAGCAGCTTAGAACAGGCCCGAGCCAAAAGCATTCAGTACTTC
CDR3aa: CASSLEQARAKSIQYF

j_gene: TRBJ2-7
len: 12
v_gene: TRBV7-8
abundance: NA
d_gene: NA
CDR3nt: TGTGCCAGCACCGCGGACAACTACGAGCAGTACTTC
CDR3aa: CASTADNYEQYF

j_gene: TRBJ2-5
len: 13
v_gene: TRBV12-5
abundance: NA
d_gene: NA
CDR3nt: TGTGCTAGTGGTTCGAGGCGCCAAGGGACCCAGTACTTC
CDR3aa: CASGSRRQGTQYF

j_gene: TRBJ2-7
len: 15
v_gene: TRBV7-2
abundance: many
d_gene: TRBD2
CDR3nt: TGTGCCAGCAGCGCTAGTAGCGGGAGCTCCTACGAGCAGTACTTC
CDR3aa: CASSASSGSSYEQYF

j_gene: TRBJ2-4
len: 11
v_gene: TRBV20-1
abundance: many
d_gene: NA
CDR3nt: TGCAGTGGACTAGCCAAAAACATTCAGTACTTC
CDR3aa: CSGLAKNIQYF

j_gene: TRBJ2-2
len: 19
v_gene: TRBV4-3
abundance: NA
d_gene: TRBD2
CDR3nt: TGCGCCAGCAGCCAAGAAATGGCTAGCGGGAGTACGAACACCGGGGAGCTGTTTTTT
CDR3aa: CASSQEMASGSTNTGELFF

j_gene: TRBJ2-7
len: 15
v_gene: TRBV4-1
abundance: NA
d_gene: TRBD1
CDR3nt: TGCGCCAGCAGCCAAGGAAGGGGGCCCTCCTACGAGCAGTACTTC
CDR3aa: CASSQGRGPSYEQYF

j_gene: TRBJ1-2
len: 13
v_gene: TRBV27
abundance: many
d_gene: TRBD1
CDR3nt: TGTGCCAGCAGACCGGACAGGGCCTATGGCTACACCTTC
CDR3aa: CASRPDRAYGYTF

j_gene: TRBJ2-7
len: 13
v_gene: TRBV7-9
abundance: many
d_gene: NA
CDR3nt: TGTGCCAGCAGCTTAGCGGGGGGCGCCGAGCAGTACTTC
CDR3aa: CASSLAGGAEQYF

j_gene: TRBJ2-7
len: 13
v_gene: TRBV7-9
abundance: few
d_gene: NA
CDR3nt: TGTGCCAGCAGCTTCTCGCAGGCTGACGAGCAGTACTTC
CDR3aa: CASSFSQADEQYF

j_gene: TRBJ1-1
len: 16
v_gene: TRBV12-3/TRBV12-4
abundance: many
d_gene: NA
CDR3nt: TGTGCCAGCAGTTTAGGGGTAGTAACGGGGGACACTGAAGCTTTCTTT
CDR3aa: CASSLGVVTGDTEAFF

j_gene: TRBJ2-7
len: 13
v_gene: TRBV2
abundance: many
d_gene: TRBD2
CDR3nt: TGTGCCAGCGTGGGTCTAGCGGGTGGCGAGCAGTACTTC
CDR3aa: CASVGLAGGEQYF

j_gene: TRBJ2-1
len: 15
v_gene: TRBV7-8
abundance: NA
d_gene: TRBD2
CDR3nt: TGTGCCAGCAGGTCTAGCGGGACACTCTACAATGAGCAGTTCTTC
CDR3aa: CASRSSGTLYNEQFF

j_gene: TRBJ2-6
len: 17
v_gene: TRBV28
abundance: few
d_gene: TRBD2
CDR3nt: TGTGCCAGCAGTTATGTAATATGGGGGGGGGGGGCCAACGTCCTGACTTTC
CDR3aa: CASSYVIWGGGANVLTF

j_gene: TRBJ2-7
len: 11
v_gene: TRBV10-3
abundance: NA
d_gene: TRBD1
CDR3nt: TGTGCCATCAGTGAACCGGGACAGCCTCACTTC
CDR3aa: CAISEPGQPHF

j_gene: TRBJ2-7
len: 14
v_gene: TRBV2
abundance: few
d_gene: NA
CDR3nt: TGTGCCAGCAGTCGAGGGTCCGACTTCTCCGAGCAGTACTTC
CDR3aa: CASSRGSDFSEQYF

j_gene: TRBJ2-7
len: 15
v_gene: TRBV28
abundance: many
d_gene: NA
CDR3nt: TGTGCCAGCAGTTTACCGGGACTCCTCTCCTACGAGCAGTACTTC
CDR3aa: CASSLPGLLSYEQYF

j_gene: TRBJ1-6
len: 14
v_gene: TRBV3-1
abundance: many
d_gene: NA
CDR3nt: TGTGCCAGCAGCCGCGGGACGGCAGATTCACCCCTCCACTTT
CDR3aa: CASSRGTADSPLHF

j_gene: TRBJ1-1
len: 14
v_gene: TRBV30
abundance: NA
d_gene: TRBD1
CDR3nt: TGTGCCTGGAGCCCGGGACAGGGGTCCACTGAAGCTTTCTTT
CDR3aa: CAWSPGQGSTEAFF

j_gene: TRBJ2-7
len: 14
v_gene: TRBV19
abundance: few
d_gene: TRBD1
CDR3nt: TGTGTCAGTAGCCCTACAGGGGCTTCCTACGAGCAGTACTTC
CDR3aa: CVSSPTGASYEQYF

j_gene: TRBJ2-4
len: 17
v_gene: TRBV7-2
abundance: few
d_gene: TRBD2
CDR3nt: TGTGCCAGCAGCTGGTCACCGGGACTAGCGGCGGAAAACATTCAGTACTTC
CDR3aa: CASSWSPGLAAENIQYF

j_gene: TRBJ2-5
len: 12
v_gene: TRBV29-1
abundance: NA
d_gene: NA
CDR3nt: TGCAGCGCCGGATGGTCGGGGGAGACCCAGTACTTC
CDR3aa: CSAGWSGETQYF

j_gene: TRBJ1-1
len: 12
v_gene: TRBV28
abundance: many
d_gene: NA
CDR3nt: TGTGCCAGCAGTGCCCTTGTGACTGAAGCTTTCTTT
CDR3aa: CASSALVTEAFF

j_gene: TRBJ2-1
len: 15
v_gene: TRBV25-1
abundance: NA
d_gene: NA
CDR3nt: TGTGCCAGCAGTGATCCGGGGAGAGGGTTAGATGAGCAGCTCTTC
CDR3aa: CASSDPGRGLDEQLF

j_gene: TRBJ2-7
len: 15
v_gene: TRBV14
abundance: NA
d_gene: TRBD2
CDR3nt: TGTGCCAGCAGCCAAGGTCCAGCGGGGACCTACGAGCAGTACTTC
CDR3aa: CASSQGPAGTYEQYF

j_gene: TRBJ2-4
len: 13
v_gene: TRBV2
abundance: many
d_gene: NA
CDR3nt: TGTGCCAGCAGTCCACAGGGTTTCGGCATTCAGTACTTC
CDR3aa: CASSPQGFGIQYF

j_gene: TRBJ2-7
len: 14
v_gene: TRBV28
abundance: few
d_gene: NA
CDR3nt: TGTGCCGGCGTGCAGGGCGGTCTGGGCTACGAGCAGTACTTC
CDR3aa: CAGVQGGLGYEQYF

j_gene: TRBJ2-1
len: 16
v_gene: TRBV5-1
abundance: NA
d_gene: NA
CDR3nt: TGCGCCAGCCAAAGAGGGGAGATTAACTCCTACAATGAGCAGTTCTTC
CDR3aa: CASQRGEINSYNEQFF

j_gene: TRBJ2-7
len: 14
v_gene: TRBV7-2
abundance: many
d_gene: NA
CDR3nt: TGTGCCAGCAGCTCGAGATCAAATACTTACGAGCAGTACTTC
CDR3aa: CASSSRSNTYEQYF

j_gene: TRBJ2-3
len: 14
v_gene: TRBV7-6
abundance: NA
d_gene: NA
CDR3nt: TGTGCCAGCAGCTTGGGGAGTCGGTCAGATACGCAGTATTTT
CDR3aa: CASSLGSRSDTQYF

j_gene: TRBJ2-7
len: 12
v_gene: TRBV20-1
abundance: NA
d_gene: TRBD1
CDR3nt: TGCAGTGCTAGGGGACAGGGTATCGAGCAGTACTTC
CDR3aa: CSARGQGIEQYF

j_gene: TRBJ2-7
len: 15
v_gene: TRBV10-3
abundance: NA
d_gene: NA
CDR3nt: TGTGCCATCAGCGCGGGACCGACCCTAGGGTACGAGCAGTACTTC
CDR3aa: CAISAGPTLGYEQYF

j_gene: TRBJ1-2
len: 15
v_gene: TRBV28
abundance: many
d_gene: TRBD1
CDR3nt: TGTGCCAGCAGTTCCCCCCTCGGGACAGGGGTTGGCTACACCTTC
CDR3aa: CASSSPLGTGVGYTF

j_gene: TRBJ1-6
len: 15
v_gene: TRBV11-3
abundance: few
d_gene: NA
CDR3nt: TGTGCCAGCAGCCCGAGGGAGATTTATAATTCACCCCTCCACTTT
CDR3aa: CASSPREIYNSPLHF

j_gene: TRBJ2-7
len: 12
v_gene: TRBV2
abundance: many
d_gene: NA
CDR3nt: TGTGCCAGCAGGCGACAGGCCTACGAGCAGTACTTC
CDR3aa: CASRRQAYEQYF

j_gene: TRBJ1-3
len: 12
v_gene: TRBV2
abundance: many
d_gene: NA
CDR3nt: TGTGCCAGCAGTCCCCAGGGAAACACCATATATTTT
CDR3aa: CASSPQGNTIYF